This TCR beta chain came from a study of T cell repertoires in ileal Crohn's disease. Study in general: Operated complications were stricturing disease (approximately 60%) and penetrating disease (39%). M6 samples are neoterminal ileum biopsies from postoperative colonoscopy. Overall study results and limits: Endoscopic recurrence occurred in every patient whose clonality exceeded 26.8%. Active smokers at surgery had more clonal expansions than non-smokers.

Libraries were prepared by immunoSEQ multiplex PCR; TCRdb keeps only in-frame clonotypes and omits some of them. The data show thousands of clones, around 70% seen once. Regarding this clone: No antigen is known for it.

The V gene's germline CDR1 is SGHDT and CDR2 YYEEEE. This CDR3 has 13 residues. Time point described: neoterminal ileum biopsy at postoperative endoscopy, about 6 months after surgery. The source of this sequence is an adult with Crohn's disease. This chain links TRBV5-6 with TRBJ2-5, with TRBD1 identical over 7 bases. The J call could be wrong; TRBJ2-7 is a better fit for the DNA end. The sequenced material came from ileal tissue. The CDR3 coding sequence is TGTGCCAGCAGCTTGGTGTCAGGGGGCGAGCAGTACTTC. Encoded protein: CASSLVSGGEQYF.